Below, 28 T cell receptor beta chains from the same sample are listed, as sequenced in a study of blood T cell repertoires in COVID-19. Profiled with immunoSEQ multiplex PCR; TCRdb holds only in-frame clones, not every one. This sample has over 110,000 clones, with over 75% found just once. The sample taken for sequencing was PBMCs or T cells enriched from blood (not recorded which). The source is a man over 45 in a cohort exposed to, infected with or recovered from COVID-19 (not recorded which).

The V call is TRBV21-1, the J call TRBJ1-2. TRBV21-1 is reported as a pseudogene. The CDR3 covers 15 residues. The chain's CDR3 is CASRGKGTHNYGYTF. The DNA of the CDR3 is TGTGCCAGCCGGGGAAAGGGGACTCATAACTATGGCTACACCTTC.

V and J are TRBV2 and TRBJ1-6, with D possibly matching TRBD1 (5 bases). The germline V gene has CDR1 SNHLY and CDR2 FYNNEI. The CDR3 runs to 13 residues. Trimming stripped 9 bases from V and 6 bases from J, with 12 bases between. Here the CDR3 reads CASDGGGNSPLHF. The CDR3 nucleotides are TGTGCCAGTGACGGGGGGGGTAATTCACCCCTCCACTTT.

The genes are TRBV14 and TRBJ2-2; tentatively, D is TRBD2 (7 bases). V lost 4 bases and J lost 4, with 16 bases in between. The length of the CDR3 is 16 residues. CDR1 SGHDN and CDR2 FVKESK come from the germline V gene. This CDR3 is CASSRRGGAVTGELFF. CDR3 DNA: TGTGCCAGCAGCCGTCGAGGGGGGGCAGTCACCGGGGAGCTGTTTTTT.

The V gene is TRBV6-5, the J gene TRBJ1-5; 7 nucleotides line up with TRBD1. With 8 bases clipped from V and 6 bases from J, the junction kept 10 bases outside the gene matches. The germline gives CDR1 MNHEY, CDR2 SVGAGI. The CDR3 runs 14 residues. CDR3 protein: CASRAGGWRQPQHF. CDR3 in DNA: TGTGCCAGCCGGGCAGGGGGTTGGCGTCAGCCCCAGCATTTT.

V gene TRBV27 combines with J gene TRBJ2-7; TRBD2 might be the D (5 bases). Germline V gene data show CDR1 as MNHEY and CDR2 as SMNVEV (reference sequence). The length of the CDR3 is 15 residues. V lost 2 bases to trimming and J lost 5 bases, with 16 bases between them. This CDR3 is CASSLGLASAHEQYF. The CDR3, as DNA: TGTGCCAGCAGTTTAGGGCTAGCATCGGCCCACGAGCAGTACTTC.

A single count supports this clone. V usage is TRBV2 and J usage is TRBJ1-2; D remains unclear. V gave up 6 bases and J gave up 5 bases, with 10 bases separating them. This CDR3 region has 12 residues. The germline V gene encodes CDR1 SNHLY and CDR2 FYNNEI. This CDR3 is CASRAAEYGYTF. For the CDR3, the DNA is TGTGCCAGCAGGGCGGCGGAGTATGGCTACACCTTC. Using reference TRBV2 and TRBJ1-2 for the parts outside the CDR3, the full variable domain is EPEVTQTPSHQVTQMGQEVILRCVPISNHLYFYWYRQILGQKVEFLVSFYNNEISEKSEIFDDQFSVERPDGSNFTLKIRSTKLEDSAMYFCASRAAEYGYTFGSGTRLTVV.

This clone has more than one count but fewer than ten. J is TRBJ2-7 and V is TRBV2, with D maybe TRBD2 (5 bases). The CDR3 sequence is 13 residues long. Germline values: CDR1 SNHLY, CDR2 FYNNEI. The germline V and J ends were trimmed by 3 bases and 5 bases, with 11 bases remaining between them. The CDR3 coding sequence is TGTGCCAGCAGTGACGGGGTCACCCACGAGCAGTACTTC. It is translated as CASSDGVTHEQYF.

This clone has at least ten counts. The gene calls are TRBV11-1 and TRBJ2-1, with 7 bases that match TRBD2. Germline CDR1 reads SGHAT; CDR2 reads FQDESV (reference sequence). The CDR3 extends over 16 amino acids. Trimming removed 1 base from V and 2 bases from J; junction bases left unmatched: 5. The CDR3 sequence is CASSLVSSGPYNEQFF. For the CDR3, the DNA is TGTGCCAGCAGCTTAGTATCTAGCGGACCCTACAATGAGCAGTTCTTC.

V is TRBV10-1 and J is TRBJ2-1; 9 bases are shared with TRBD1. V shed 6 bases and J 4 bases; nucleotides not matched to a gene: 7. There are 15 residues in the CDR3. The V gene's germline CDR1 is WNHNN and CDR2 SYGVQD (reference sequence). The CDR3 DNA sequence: TGCGCCAGCAGCGCCGGGACAGGGAGGTACAATGAGCAGTTCTTC. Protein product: CASSAGTGRYNEQFF.

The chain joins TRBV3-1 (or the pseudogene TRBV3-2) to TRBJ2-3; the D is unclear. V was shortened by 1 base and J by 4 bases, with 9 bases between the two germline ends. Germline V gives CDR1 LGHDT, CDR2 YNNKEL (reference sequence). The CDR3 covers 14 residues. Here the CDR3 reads CASSQGDSSDTQYF. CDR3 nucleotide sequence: TGTGCCAGCAGCCAAGGCGATAGCTCAGATACGCAGTATTTT.

CDR3 DNA sequence: TGTGCCAGCAGTTTAGCGGGGGGGGACCAAGAGACCCAGTACTTC. This sequence encodes CASSLAGGDQETQYF. This chain joins TRBV27 and TRBJ2-5; TRBD2 agrees at 9 bases. Germline CDR1 reads MNHEY; CDR2 reads SMNVEV (reference sequence). V lost 2 bases to trimming and J lost 0 bases; unmatched junction nucleotides: 1. The CDR3 totals 15 residues.

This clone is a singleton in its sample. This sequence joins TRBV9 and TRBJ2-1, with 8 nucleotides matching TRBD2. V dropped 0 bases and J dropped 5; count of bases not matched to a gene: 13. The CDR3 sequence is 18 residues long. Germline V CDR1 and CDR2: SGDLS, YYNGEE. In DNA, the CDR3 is TGTGCCAGCAGCGTAGTTCCCCTACTAGCGGTGGGGGACAATGAGCAGTTCTTC. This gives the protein CASSVVPLLAVGDNEQFF. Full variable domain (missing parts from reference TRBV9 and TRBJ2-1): DSGVTQTPKHLITATGQRVTLRCSPRSGDLSVYWYQQSLDQGLQFLIQYYNGEERAKGNILERFSAQQFPDLHSELNLSSLELGDSALYFCASSVVPLLAVGDNEQFFGPGTRLTVL.

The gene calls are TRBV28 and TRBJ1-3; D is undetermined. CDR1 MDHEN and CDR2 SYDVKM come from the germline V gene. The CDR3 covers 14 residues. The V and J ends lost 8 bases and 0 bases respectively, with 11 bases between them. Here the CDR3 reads CASVRGGSGNTIYF. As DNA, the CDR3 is TGTGCCAGCGTCCGAGGAGGCTCTGGAAACACCATATATTTT.

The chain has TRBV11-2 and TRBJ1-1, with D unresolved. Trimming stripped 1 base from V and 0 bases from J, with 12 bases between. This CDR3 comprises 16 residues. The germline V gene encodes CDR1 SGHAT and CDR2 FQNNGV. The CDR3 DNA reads TGTGCCAGCAGCTTAGCCCCTCATCGGTTGAACACTGAAGCTTTCTTT. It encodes CASSLAPHRLNTEAFF.

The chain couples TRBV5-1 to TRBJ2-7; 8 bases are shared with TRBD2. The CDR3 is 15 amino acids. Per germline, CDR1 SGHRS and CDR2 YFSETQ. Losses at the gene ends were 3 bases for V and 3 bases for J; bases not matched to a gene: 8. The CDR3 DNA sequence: TGCGCCAGCAGCTCTTCTTTAGCGGGGCTCTACGAGCAGTACTTC. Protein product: CASSSSLAGLYEQYF. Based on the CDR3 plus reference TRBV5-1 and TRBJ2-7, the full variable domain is KAGVTQTPRYLIKTRGQQVTLSCSPISGHRSVSWYQQTPGQGLQFLFEYFSETQRNKGNFPGRFSGRQFSNSRSEMNVSTLELGDSALYLCASSSSLAGLYEQYFGPGTRLTVT.

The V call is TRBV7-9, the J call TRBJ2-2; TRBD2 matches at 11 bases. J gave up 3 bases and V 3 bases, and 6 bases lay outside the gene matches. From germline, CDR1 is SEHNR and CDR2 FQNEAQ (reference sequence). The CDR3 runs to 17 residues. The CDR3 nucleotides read TGTGCCAGCAGCTTTGTAGCGGGAGGGCCGGACACCGGGGAGCTGTTTTTT. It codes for CASSFVAGGPDTGELFF.

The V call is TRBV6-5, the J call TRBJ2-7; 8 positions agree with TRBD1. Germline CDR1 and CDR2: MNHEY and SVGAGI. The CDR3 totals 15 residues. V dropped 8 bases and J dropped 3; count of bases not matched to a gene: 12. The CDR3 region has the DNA TGTGCCAGCGGCCTAGGGACAGGTCCTGTCTACGAGCAGTACTTC. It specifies CASGLGTGPVYEQYF.

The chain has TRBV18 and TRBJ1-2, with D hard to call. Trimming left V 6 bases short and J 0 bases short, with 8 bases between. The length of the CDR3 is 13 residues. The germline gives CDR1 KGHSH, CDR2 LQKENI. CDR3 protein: CASSPETNYGYTF. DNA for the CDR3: TGTGCCAGCTCGCCGGAGACTAACTATGGCTACACCTTC. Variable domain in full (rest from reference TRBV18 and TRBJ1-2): NAGVMQNPRHLVRRRGQEARLRCSPMKGHSHVYWYRQLPEEGLKFMVYLQKENIIDESGMPKERFSAEFPKEGPSILRIQQVVRGDSAAYFCASSPETNYGYTFGSGTRLTVV.

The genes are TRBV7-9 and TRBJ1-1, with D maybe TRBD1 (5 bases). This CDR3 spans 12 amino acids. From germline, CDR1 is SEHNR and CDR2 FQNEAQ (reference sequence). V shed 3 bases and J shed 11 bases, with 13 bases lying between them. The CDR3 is CASSFSGGEAFF. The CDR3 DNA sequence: TGTGCCAGCAGCTTCTCGGGGGGAGAGGCTTTCTTT. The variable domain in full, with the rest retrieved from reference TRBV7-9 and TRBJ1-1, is DTGVSQNPRHKITKRGQNVTFRCDPISEHNRLYWYRQTLGQGPEFLTYFQNEAQLEKSRLLSDRFSAERPKGSFSTLEIQRTEQGDSAMYLCASSFSGGEAFFGQGTRLTVV.

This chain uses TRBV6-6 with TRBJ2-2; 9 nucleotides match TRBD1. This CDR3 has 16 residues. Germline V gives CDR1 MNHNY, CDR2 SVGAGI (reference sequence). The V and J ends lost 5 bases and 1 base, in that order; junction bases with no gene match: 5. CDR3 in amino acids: CASSNGGQGNTGELFF. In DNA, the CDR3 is TGTGCCAGCAGTAACGGGGGACAGGGGAACACCGGGGAGCTGTTTTTT.

The CDR3, as DNA: TGCGCCAGCAGCTCGGGACAGGGGTTTTACACAGATACGCAGTATTTT. Residues: CASSSGQGFYTDTQYF. The V gene is TRBV5-1, the J gene TRBJ2-3; 10 nucleotides line up with TRBD1. Germline V gene data show CDR1 as SGHRS and CDR2 as YFSETQ. V was clipped by 3 bases and J by 2 bases; unmatched bases: 6. This CDR3 has 16 residues.

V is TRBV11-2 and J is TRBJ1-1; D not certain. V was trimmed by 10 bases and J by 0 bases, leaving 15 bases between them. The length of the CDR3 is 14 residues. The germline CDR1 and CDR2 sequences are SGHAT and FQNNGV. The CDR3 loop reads CATVRSTLNTEAFF. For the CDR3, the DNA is TGTGCCACGGTCCGGTCCACCTTGAACACTGAAGCTTTCTTT. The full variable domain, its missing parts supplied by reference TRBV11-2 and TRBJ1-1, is EAGVAQSPRYKIIEKRQSVAFWCNPISGHATLYWYQQILGQGPKLLIQFQNNGVVDDSQLPKDRFSAERLKGVDSTLKIQPAKLEDSAVYLCATVRSTLNTEAFFGQGTRLTVV.

Here the CDR3 DNA reads TGTGCCACCAGTGACCCAACAGGGGCAGGTGAAAAACTGTTTTTT. The encoded protein is CATSDPTGAGEKLFF. The chain couples TRBV24-1 to TRBJ1-4, with TRBD1 matching 7 bases. This CDR3 is built from 15 residues. CDR1 is KGHDR, CDR2 SFDVKD, per germline. Trimming removed 4 bases from V and 7 bases from J; junction bases left unmatched: 8.

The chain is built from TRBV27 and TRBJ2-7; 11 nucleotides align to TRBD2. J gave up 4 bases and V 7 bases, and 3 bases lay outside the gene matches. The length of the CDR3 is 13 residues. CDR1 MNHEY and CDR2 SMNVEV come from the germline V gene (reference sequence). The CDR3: CASTTSGSYEQYF. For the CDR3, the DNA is TGTGCCAGCACCACTAGCGGGAGTTACGAGCAGTACTTC.

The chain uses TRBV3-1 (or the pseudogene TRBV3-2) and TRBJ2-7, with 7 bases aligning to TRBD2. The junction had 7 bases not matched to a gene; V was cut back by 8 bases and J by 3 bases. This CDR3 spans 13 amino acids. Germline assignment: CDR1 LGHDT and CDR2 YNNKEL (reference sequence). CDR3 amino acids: CASGPQRGYEQYF. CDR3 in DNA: TGTGCCAGCGGGCCCCAGCGGGGCTACGAGCAGTACTTC.

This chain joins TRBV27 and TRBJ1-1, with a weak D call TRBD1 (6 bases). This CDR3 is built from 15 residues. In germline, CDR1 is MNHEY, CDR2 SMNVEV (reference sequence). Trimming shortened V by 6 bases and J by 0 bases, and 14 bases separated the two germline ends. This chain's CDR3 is CASRPPRGMNTEAFF. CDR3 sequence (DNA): TGTGCCAGCAGGCCGCCCAGGGGTATGAACACTGAAGCTTTCTTT.

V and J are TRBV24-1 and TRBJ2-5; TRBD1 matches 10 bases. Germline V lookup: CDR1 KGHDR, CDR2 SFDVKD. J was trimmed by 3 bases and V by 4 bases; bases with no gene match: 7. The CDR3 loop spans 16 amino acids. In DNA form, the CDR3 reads TGTGCCACCAGTGACGGGGGACAGGGGCGGGAAGAGACCCAGTACTTC. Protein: CATSDGGQGREETQYF.

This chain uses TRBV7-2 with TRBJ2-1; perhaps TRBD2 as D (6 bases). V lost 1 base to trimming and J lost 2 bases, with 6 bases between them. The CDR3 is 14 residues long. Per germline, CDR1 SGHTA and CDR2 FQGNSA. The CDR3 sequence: CASSLGRAYNEQFF. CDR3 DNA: TGTGCCAGCAGCTTAGGGAGGGCCTACAATGAGCAGTTCTTC.